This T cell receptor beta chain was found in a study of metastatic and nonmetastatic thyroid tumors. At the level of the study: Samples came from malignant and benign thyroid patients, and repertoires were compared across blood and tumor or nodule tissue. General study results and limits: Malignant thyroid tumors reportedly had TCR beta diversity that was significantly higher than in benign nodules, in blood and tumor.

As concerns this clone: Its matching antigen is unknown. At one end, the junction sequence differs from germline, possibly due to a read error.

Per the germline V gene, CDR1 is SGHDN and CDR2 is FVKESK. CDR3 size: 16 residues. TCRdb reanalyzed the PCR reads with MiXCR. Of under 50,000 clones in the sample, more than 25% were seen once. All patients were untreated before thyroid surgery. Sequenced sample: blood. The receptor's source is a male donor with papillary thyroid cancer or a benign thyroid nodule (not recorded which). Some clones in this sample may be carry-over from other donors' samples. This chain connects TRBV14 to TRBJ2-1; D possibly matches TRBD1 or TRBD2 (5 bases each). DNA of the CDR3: TGTGCCAGCAGCCAGAGACCGGGACCCCTTCAGGATGAGCAGCTCTTC. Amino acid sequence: CASSQRPGPLQDEQLF.